This T cell receptor beta chain originates from a study of PD-1 blockade in classical Hodgkin lymphoma. Study outcomes and limitations: Significantly greater TCR diversity emerged by C4D1 in CD4+ cells but not CD8+ cells. Complete responders matched newly diagnosed patients in baseline diversity.

In the case of this clone: Its specificity is unknown.

Relapse was seen in all patients after autologous stem cell transplantation, and brentuximab vedotin exposure was variable. Measured with immunoSEQ multiplex PCR; TCRdb has only the in-frame clones, and not every one. The sample lists more than 70,000 clones; 80% to 95% were seen once. The V end lost 1 base, the J end lost 0 bases, and 12 bases lay between the germline ends. Germline V lookup: CDR1 KGHSH, CDR2 LQKENI. This CDR3 is built from 16 residues. This chain joins TRBV18 and TRBJ1-1; weak D call: TRBD1 (5 bases). This sequence was found in a human donor with classical Hodgkin lymphoma. This specimen was peripheral blood mononuclear cells (PBMCs), taken before the second cycle of nivolumab. The CDR3 DNA sequence: TGTGCCAGCTCACCACGAAGGGGAGGCATGAACACTGAAGCTTTCTTT. This codes for CASSPRRGGMNTEAFF.